The sequence of this TCR beta chain was determined in a study of cytomegalovirus exposure and HLA in healthy donors. Notes on the study in general: Reportedly, a later analysis found an Asian-associated ancestry cluster had fewer N-insertions than the roughly 700-donor mean. In a later analysis, across HLA loci, associated TCR counts were highest for DRB1, lowest for HLA-C. The study recorded about 160 TCR beta chains that were cytomegalovirus-associated.

In the PCR, 60 Vbeta and 13 Jbeta primers were used. The data were produced by immunoSEQ multiplex PCR, yet TCRdb's version contains in-frame clones alone and is incomplete. The data hold 150,000 or so clones, with roughly 79% observed a single time. Turning to this clone: The antigen remains unidentified.

The sequencing sample was made of PBMCs. The sequence came from a woman aged 35 to 49 in good health and CMV-seropositive.

CDR3 bases: TGTGCCAGCAGAGTCTACCCGGGGGGGCTGGAGACCCAGTACTTC. Amino acids: CASRVYPGGLETQYF. The genes are TRBV6-6 and TRBJ2-5; 8 nucleotides line up with TRBD2. J was trimmed by 5 bases and V by 6 bases; bases with no gene match: 11. This CDR3 spans 15 amino acids. Germline assignment: CDR1 MNHNY and CDR2 SVGAGI (reference sequence).